This T cell receptor (beta chain) is from a study of spatial heterogeneity in lung cancer. General study findings and limits: TCRs found ubiquitously expanded in tumor appeared in blood more at resection than at follow-up.

Concerning this clonotype itself: Its specificity is unknown.

TCRdb redid the calling of the 5' RACE reads with MiXCR, one entry per CDR3 protein. The data hold approximately 92,000 distinct CDR3 sequences, with approximately 12% observed a single time. The length of the CDR3 is 14 residues. Trimming cost V 3 bases and J 0 bases, with 8 bases left between them. CDR1 is MDHEN and CDR2 is SYDVKM in the germline V gene. The sample's time point: sample taken at primary tumor resection. A total of some 70 untreated early-stage non-small cell lung cancer patients served as donors. The source material was PBMCs, sampled at surgery. V gene TRBV28 combines with J gene TRBJ2-5, with D possibly being TRBD2 (6 bases). The TCR sequence derives from a male donor with early-stage non-small cell lung cancer. In DNA form, the CDR3 reads TGTGCCAGCAGTTTGGACTATTACCAAGAGACCCAGTACTTC. Protein: CASSLDYYQETQYF.